This T cell receptor (beta chain) originates from a study of identical twins. General observations from the study: There was more out-of-frame TCR alpha sharing in monozygotic twins than models estimated.

The CDR3 length is 13 residues. Per germline, CDR1 SGHDN and CDR2 FVKESK. The ends were cut back, 2 bases at V and 6 bases at J, with 10 bases in the middle. A universal primer site was added by template switching, and unique molecular identifiers were carried by the cDNA. One entry per CDR3 protein results from TCRdb running MiXCR on the 5' RACE reads. The data show around 1.7 million distinct CDR3 sequences, with about 32% seen just once and about 0.3% held by the top ten. Regarding this clonotype: Antigen unknown.

This sequence was found in a newborn girl in good health. Sequencing used cord blood. The V gene is TRBV14, the J gene TRBJ1-2; D gene unclear. The CDR3 loop reads CASSQPPTHGYTF. Written as DNA, the CDR3 is TGTGCCAGCAGCCAACCCCCCACTCATGGCTACACCTTC.